The 22 T cell receptor beta chains below come from one sample, sequenced in a study of T cells in Graves' hyperthyroidism and ophthalmopathy (dated by TCRdb to between 2019 and 2020). Libraries were prepared through multiplex PCR. Sequencing relied on an Illumina HiSeq 2000. Amplification of TCR beta CDR3 regions was carried out from RNA transcripts. The TCR CDR3 was subjected to a first round of RT-PCR using the HTBI primer set and the Qiagen OneStep RT-PCR kit. The public reads were reprocessed in TCRdb via fastp at Q25 and MiXCR, keeping in-frame beta chains. Entries that share a CDR3 protein sequence are merged under the most common genes and DNA. This sample is represented by roughly 100,000 distinct CDR3 sequences; 51% of them were singletons. Clones ranked in the top ten supply roughly a quarter of the sample. Sample: blood. The receptor source for this set is a middle-aged woman with Graves' hyperthyroidism.

The chain couples TRBV29-1 to TRBJ1-2, with 9 bases fitting TRBD1. Germline V CDR1 and CDR2: SQVTM, ANQGSEA. This CDR3 comprises 14 residues. The CDR3 is CSYRGTGINYGYTF. Written as DNA, the CDR3 is TGCAGTTACCGGGGGACAGGGATTAACTATGGCTACACCTTC.

By share of the sample, this clonotype is medium-sized. The chain carries TRBV15 and TRBJ2-5; D possibly corresponds to TRBD1 (5 bases). Germline CDR1 LNHNV, CDR2 YYDKDF (reference sequence). Trimming left V 1 base short and J 5 bases short, with 14 bases between. The CDR3 sequence is 15 residues long. The CDR3 loop reads CATSRAGRVAETQYF. The CDR3 DNA reads TGTGCCACCAGCAGAGCCGGCAGGGTGGCCGAGACCCAGTACTTC.

This chain connects TRBV25-1 to TRBJ1-2, with D perhaps TRBD1 (5 bases). Trimming took 1 base from V and 8 from J, leaving 11 bases between them. Germline-derived CDR1 and CDR2 are MGHDK and SYGVNS. The CDR3 consists of 13 residues. Written as DNA, the CDR3 is TGTGCCAGCAGTGAATCAGGGACCAGAGGCTACACCTTC. Protein: CASSESGTRGYTF.

V and J are TRBV13 and TRBJ1-5; D might be TRBD1 (5 bases). V was clipped by 7 bases and J by 11 bases, with 21 bases between them. The germline gives CDR1 PRHDT, CDR2 FYEKMQ (reference sequence). This CDR3 region has 14 residues. CDR3 sequence: CASITGGVGGTQHF. CDR3 bases: TGTGCCAGCATTACTGGGGGGGTCGGCGGGACCCAGCATTTT.

The J gene is TRBJ1-2, the V gene TRBV19, with D hard to call. Trimming removed 5 bases at V and 0 bases at J, with 7 bases between. The CDR3 loop spans 13 amino acids. Looked up from germline, CDR1 is LNHDA and CDR2 is SQIVND (reference sequence). The DNA of the CDR3 is TGTGCCAGTAGTCCGGGTCCTAACTATGGCTACACCTTC. It encodes CASSPGPNYGYTF.

The chain's CDR3 is CASSAGVRVAFF. CDR3 bases: TGTGCCAGCAGTGCAGGGGTCAGGGTGGCTTTCTTT. The chain has TRBV2 and TRBJ1-1; D might be TRBD1 (6 bases). Per the germline V gene, CDR1 is SNHLY and CDR2 is FYNNEI. The length of the CDR3 is 12 residues. The germline V and J ends were trimmed by 4 bases and 11 bases, with 14 bases remaining between them.

The V gene is TRBV2, the J gene TRBJ2-5; 13 bases fit TRBD2. The CDR3 totals 17 residues. After removal of 3 bases from V and 5 bases from J, the junction contained 9 bases not matched to a gene. Germline CDR1 SNHLY, CDR2 FYNNEI. Here the CDR3 reads CASSDAGLAGVRETQYF. The CDR3 region has the DNA TGTGCCAGCAGTGACGCCGGACTAGCGGGAGTCAGGGAGACCCAGTACTTC.

This clonotype was observed once. DNA of the CDR3: TGTGCCAGCAGCCGGGACAGACACGAGCAGTACTTC. It encodes CASSRDRHEQYF. The chain employs TRBV11-2 and TRBJ2-7, with TRBD1 identical over 7 bases. The V gene's germline CDR1 is SGHAT and CDR2 FQNNGV. V lost 5 bases to trimming and J lost 5 bases; unmatched junction nucleotides: 3. The CDR3 runs to 12 residues.

The rearrangement uses TRBV10-3 and TRBJ1-5, with D unclear. V lost 10 bases and J lost 0, with 16 bases in between. Per germline, CDR1 ENHRY and CDR2 SYGVKD. The CDR3 spans 15 residues. This CDR3 is CASSQGVNSNQPQHF. In DNA form, the CDR3 reads TGTGCCAGCAGCCAAGGAGTTAATAGCAATCAGCCCCAGCATTTT.

This rearrangement joins TRBV5-1 to TRBJ1-2, with unresolved D. Germline assignment: CDR1 SGHRS and CDR2 YFSETQ. Deletions cut 4 bases from V and 4 bases from J, with 8 bases between. CDR3 length equals 12 residues. The CDR3 DNA sequence: TGCGCCAGCAGCGACGGGATCTATGGCTACACCTTC. Encoded protein: CASSDGIYGYTF.

This clonotype was seen repeatedly, ten times or more. This chain links TRBV7-2 with TRBJ2-5; weak D call: TRBD1 (7 bases). CDR1 and CDR2 (germline): SGHTA, FQGNSA. The CDR3 length is 14 residues. The V end lost 1 base, the J end lost 5 bases, and 11 bases lay between the germline ends. The CDR3 nucleotides read TGTGCCAGCAGCTTAGGGGCAGGGGGGGAGACCCAGTACTTC. Amino acid sequence: CASSLGAGGETQYF.

The rearrangement joins TRBV9 to TRBJ2-5; the D gene is possibly TRBD2 (7 bases). The CDR3 covers 17 residues. The V end was cut by 4 bases, the J end by 9 bases, with 28 bases between. Germline CDR1 is SGDLS and CDR2 is YYNGEE. In nucleotides, the CDR3 is TGTGCCAGCAGCCGGGGGCTTGGACAGACTAGCAATCAGCCCCAGTACTTC. Translated: CASSRGLGQTSNQPQYF.

This clonotype appeared a few times. The J gene is TRBJ1-2, the V gene TRBV12-3 or TRBV12-4; 9 positions match TRBD1. J was trimmed by 4 bases and V by 10 bases; bases with no gene match: 4. The CDR3 length is 12 residues. This CDR3 is CATSTGGYGYTF. In nucleotides, the CDR3 is TGTGCCACCTCGACAGGGGGCTATGGCTACACCTTC.

The rearrangement links TRBV2 to TRBJ1-5, with 8 bases matching TRBD1. Germline CDR1 and CDR2: SNHLY and FYNNEI. J was trimmed by 2 bases and V by 4 bases; bases with no gene match: 4. CDR3 length: 15 residues. The CDR3: CASSGTGLGNQPQHF. CDR3 coding DNA: TGTGCCAGCAGTGGGACAGGGCTGGGCAATCAGCCCCAGCATTTT.

This chain uses TRBV6-1 with TRBJ2-5; TRBD1 aligns across 7 bases. CDR3 length: 11 amino acids. Germline lookup yields CDR1 MNHNS and CDR2 SASEGT. V was clipped by 9 bases and J by 5 bases; unmatched bases: 3. CDR3 coding DNA: TGTGCCAGAGGGACAGCGGAGACCCAGTACTTC. Protein sequence: CARGTAETQYF.

This clonotype has more than one count but fewer than ten. The chain links TRBV3-1 to TRBJ2-2; the D is unclear. This CDR3 region has 14 residues. The germline V gene encodes CDR1 LGHDT and CDR2 YNNKEL (reference sequence). V dropped 1 base and J dropped 4 bases, with 7 bases sitting between them. DNA for the CDR3: TGTGCCAGCAGCCAAGGTAGCAGCACCGGGGAGCTGTTTTTT. As protein: CASSQGSSTGELFF.

The chain combines TRBV6-1 with TRBJ2-5; D may correspond to TRBD1 or TRBD2 (7 bases each). V lost 8 bases and J lost 9, with 22 bases in between. There are 14 residues in the CDR3. Germline assignment: CDR1 MNHNS and CDR2 SASEGT. The CDR3 region is CASQGRGGRQPQYF. The CDR3, as DNA: TGTGCCAGCCAGGGCAGGGGGGGACGGCAGCCCCAGTACTTC.

In its sample, this clonotype was seen many times. Here the CDR3 DNA reads TGCAGCGTTCGACTAGCGGGAGCGGGACAAGAGACCCAGTACTTC. Its protein product is CSVRLAGAGQETQYF. This rearrangement joins TRBV29-1 to TRBJ2-5; 12 bases match TRBD2. With 5 bases clipped from V and 2 bases from J, the junction kept 6 bases outside the gene matches. The CDR3 is 15 amino acids. Per the germline V gene, CDR1 is SQVTM and CDR2 is ANQGSEA.

This clonotype was recorded many times. The chain carries TRBV7-9 and TRBJ1-2, with unresolved D. The germline V gene has CDR1 SEHNR and CDR2 FQNEAQ (reference sequence). The CDR3 length is 12 residues. V gave up 7 bases and J gave up 7 bases, with 13 bases separating them. CDR3 residues: CASTSEVGGYTF. The DNA for the CDR3 is TGTGCCAGCACCTCAGAGGTCGGTGGCTACACCTTC.

The sample holds many counts of this clonotype. CDR3 loop: CASSRSGGSYEQYF. The CDR3 DNA reads as TGCGCCAGCAGCCGTTCCGGGGGGTCCTACGAGCAGTACTTC. The V gene is TRBV5-1, the J gene TRBJ2-7, with TRBD2 identical over 7 bases. V shed 4 bases and J 1 base; nucleotides not matched to a gene: 5. This CDR3 comprises 14 residues. From germline, CDR1 is SGHRS and CDR2 YFSETQ.

J is TRBJ1-1 and V is TRBV4-2, with a weak D call TRBD1 (5 bases). The CDR3 loop spans 15 amino acids. V lost 2 bases, J lost 3 bases, and 13 bases lay in between. The V gene's germline CDR1 is LGHNA and CDR2 YNFKEQ. The chain's CDR3 is CASSQQGGRYTEAFF. Written as DNA, the CDR3 is TGTGCCAGCAGCCAACAGGGTGGGAGGTACACTGAAGCTTTCTTT.

For this clonotype: This may come from a read error, since a much larger clone is one base off. The chain is built from TRBV3-1 and TRBJ2-5; D could derive from TRBD1 or TRBD2 (5 bases each). CDR3 size: 12 residues. Germline loops: CDR1 LGHDT, CDR2 YNNKEL (reference sequence). The CDR3 nucleotides are TGTGCCAGCAGCCAGATCGGGACGGCCCAGCACTTC. Translated: CASSQIGTAQHF.